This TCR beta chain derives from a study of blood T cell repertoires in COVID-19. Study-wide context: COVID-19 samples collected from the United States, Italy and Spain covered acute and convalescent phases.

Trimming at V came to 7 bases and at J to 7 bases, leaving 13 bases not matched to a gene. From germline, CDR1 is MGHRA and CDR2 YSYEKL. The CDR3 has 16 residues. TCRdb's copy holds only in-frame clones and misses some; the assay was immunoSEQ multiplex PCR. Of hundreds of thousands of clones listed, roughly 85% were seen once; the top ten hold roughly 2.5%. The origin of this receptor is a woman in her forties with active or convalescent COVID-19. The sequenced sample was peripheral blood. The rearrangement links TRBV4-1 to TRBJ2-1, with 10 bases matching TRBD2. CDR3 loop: CASTPNRLAGDNEQFF. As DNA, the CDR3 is TGCGCCAGCACCCCAAATCGGCTAGCGGGAGATAATGAGCAGTTCTTC.